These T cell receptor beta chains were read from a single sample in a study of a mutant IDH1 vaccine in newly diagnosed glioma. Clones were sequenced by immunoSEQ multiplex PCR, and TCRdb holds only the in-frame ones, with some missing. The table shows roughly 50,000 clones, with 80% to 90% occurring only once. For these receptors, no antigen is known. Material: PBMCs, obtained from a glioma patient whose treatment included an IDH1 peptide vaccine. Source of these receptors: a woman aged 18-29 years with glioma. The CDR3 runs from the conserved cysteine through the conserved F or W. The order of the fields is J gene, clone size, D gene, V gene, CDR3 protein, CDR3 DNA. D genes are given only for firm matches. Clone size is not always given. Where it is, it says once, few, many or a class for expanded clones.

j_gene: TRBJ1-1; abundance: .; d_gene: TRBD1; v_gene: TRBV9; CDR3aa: CASSVEDRVATEAFF; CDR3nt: TGTGCCAGCAGCGTAGAGGACAGGGTAGCGACTGAAGCTTTCTTT
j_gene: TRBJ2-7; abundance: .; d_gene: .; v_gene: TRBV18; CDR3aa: CASSPGSNYEQYF; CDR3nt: TGTGCCAGCTCACCTGGCAGCAACTACGAGCAGTACTTC
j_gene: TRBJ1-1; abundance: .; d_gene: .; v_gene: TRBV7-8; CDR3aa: CASSLGALDTEAFF; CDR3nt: TGTGCCAGCAGCTTGGGGGCGCTGGACACTGAAGCTTTCTTT
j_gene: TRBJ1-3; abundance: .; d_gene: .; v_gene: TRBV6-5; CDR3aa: CASRAGRRSGNTIYF; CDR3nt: TGTGCCAGCAGGGCAGGGCGACGATCTGGAAACACCATATATTTT
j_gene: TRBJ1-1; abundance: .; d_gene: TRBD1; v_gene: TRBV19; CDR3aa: CASSRGTGVRNTEAFF; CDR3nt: TGTGCCAGTAGTAGGGGGACAGGGGTGAGGAACACTGAAGCTTTCTTT
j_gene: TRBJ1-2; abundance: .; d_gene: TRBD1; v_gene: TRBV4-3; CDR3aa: CASSQDSGGYGYTF; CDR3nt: TGCGCCAGCAGCCAAGATTCAGGGGGCTATGGCTACACCTTC
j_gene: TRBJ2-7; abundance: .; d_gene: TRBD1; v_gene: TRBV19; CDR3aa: CASSYGTGGSLREQYF; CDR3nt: TGTGCCAGTAGTTACGGGACAGGGGGCTCCCTGCGGGAGCAGTACTTC
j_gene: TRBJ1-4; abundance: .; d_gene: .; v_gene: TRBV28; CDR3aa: CASTRGWEKLFF; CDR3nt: TGTGCCAGCACCAGGGGCTGGGAAAAACTGTTTTTT
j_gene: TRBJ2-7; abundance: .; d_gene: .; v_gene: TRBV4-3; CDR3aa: CASSQASPSLGYEQYF; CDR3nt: TGCGCCAGCAGCCAAGCTTCACCCTCCTTGGGGTACGAGCAGTACTTC
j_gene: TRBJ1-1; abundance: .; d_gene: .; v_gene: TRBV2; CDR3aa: CASSGPGVNTEAFF; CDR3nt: TGTGCCAGCAGTGGACCCGGGGTGAACACTGAAGCTTTCTTT
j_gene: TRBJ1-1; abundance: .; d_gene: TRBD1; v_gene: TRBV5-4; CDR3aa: CASSIGTGEAFF; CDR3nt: TGTGCCAGCAGCATAGGGACAGGGGAAGCTTTCTTT
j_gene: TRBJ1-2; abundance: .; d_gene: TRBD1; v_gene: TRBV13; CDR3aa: CASSSPTQGAKYGYTF; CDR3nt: TGTGCCAGCAGCTCTCCCACTCAGGGGGCGAAGTATGGCTACACCTTC
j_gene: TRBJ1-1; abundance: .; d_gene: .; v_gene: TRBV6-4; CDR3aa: CASRGGRGSIEAFF; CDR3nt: TGTGCCAGCAGGGGTGGTAGGGGATCCATTGAAGCTTTCTTT
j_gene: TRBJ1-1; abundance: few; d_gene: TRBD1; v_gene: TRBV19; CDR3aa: CASSIGQGYETEAFF; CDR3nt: TGTGCCAGTAGTATAGGACAGGGGTACGAAACTGAAGCTTTCTTT
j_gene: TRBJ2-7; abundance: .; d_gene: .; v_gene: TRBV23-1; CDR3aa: CASSPNGWLPLREQYF; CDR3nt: TGCGCCAGCAGTCCCAATGGTTGGTTGCCGTTGCGGGAGCAGTACTTC
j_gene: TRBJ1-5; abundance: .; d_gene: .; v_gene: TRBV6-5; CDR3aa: CASSYSSYSNQPQHF; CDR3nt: TGTGCCAGCAGTTACTCAAGCTATAGCAATCAGCCCCAGCATTTT
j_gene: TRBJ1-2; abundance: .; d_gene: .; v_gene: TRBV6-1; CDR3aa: CASRSAPNYGYTF; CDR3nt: TGTGCCAGCCGATCTGCTCCTAACTATGGCTACACCTTC
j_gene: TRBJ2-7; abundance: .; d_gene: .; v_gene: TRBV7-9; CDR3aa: CASSLAEPGDYEQYF; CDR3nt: TGTGCCAGCAGCTTAGCCGAGCCAGGGGACTACGAGCAGTACTTC
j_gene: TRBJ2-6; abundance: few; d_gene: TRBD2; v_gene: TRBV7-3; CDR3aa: CASSLRASGRGSGANVLTF; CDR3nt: TGTGCCAGCAGCTTAAGGGCTAGCGGGAGGGGTTCTGGGGCCAACGTCCTGACTTTC
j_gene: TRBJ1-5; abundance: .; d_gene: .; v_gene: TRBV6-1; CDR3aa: CASSADSGNQPQHF; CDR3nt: TGTGCCAGCAGTGCCGACAGTGGCAATCAGCCCCAGCATTTT
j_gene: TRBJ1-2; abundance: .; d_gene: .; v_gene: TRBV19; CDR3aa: CASSIKTVNYGYTF; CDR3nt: TGTGCCAGTAGTATAAAGACGGTTAACTATGGCTACACCTTC
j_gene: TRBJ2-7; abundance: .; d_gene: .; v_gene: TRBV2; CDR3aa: CASRGRVYEQYF; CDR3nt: TGTGCCAGCAGGGGAAGAGTCTACGAGCAGTACTTC
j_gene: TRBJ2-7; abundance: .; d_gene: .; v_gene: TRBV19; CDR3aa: CATSRGQLSHEQYF; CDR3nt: TGTGCCACTTCCCGCGGACAGCTATCTCACGAGCAGTACTTC
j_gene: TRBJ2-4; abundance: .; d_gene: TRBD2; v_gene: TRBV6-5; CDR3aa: CASRGAGLAKNIQYF; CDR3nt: TGTGCCAGCAGAGGAGCGGGACTAGCCAAAAACATTCAGTACTTC
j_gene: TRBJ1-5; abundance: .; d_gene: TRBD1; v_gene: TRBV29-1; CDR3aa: CSVEVPGQGHQPQHF; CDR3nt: TGCAGCGTTGAAGTTCCGGGACAGGGGCATCAGCCCCAGCATTTT
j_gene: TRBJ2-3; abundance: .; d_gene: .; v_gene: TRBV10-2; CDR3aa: CASSPSGSSDTQYF; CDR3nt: TGCGCCAGCAGTCCCTCCGGGAGTTCGGATACGCAGTATTTT
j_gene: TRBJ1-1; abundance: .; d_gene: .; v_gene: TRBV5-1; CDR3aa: CASSLDAANTEAFF; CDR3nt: TGCGCCAGCAGCTTGGATGCAGCTAACACTGAAGCTTTCTTT
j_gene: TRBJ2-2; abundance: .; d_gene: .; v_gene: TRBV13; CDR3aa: CASSLDLQNTGELFF; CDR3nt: TGTGCCAGCAGCTTAGATCTTCAGAACACCGGGGAGCTGTTTTTT
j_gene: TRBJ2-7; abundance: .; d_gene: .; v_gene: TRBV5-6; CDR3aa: CASSLAGKIYEQYF; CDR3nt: TGTGCCAGCAGCTTGGCCGGTAAAATTTACGAGCAGTACTTC
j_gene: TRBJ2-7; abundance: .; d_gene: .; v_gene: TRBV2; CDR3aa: CASRVDTYEQYF; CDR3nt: TGTGCCAGCAGGGTGGATACCTACGAGCAGTACTTC
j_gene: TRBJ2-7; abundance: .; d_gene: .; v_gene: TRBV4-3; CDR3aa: CASSQVVGSSYEQYF; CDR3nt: TGCGCCAGCAGCCAAGTAGTGGGGTCCTCCTACGAGCAGTACTTC
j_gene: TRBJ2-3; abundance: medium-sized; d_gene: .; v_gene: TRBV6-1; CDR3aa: CASSELPGSGSTDTQYF; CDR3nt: TGTGCCAGCAGTGAACTACCCGGCTCTGGGAGCACAGATACGCAGTATTTT
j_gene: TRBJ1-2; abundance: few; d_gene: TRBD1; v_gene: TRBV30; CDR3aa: CAWQTGVYGYTF; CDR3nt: TGTGCCTGGCAGACAGGGGTCTATGGCTACACCTTC
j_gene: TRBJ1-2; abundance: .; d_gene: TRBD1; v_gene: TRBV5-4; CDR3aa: CASSWGTGYRGNYGYTF; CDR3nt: TGTGCCAGCAGCTGGGGGACAGGATACCGCGGAAACTATGGCTACACCTTC
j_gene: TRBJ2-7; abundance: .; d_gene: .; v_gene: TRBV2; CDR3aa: CASSGLNEQYF; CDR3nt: TGTGCCAGCAGCGGGCTAAACGAGCAGTACTTC
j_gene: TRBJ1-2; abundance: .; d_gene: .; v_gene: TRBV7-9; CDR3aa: CASSSTGNYGYTF; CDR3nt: TGTGCCAGCAGCTCCACAGGGAACTATGGCTACACCTTC
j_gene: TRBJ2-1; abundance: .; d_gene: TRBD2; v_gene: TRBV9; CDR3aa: CASAGTSGYNEQFF; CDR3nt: TGTGCCAGTGCCGGGACTAGCGGTTACAATGAGCAGTTCTTC
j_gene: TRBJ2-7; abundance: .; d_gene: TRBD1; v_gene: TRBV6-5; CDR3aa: CASTRGLSYEQYF; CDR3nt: TGTGCCAGCACTAGGGGGCTCTCCTACGAGCAGTACTTC
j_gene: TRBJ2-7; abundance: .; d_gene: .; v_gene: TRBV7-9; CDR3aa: CASSSPQGRVNEQYF; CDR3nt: TGTGCCAGCAGCTCCCCGCAGGGGCGGGTGAACGAGCAGTACTTC
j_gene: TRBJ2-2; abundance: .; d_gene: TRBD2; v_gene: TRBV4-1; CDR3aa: CASRTGTSGGRNTGELFF; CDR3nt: TGCGCCAGCAGGACCGGGACTAGCGGGGGCCGGAACACCGGGGAGCTGTTTTTT
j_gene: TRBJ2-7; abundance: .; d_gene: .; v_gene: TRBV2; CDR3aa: CASKDPPSSYEQYF; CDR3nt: TGTGCCAGCAAAGATCCTCCCAGCTCCTACGAGCAGTACTTC
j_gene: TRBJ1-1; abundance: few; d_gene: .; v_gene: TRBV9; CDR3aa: CASSVGGARTNTEAFF; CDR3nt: TGTGCCAGCAGCGTAGGGGGGGCGCGGACGAACACTGAAGCTTTCTTT
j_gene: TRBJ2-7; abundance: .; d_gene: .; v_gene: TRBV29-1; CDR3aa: CSSITGPYEQYF; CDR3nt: TGCAGCTCCATAACAGGGCCATACGAGCAGTACTTC
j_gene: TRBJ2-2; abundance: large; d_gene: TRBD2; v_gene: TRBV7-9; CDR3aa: CASRLAGENTGELFF; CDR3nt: TGTGCCAGCAGACTAGCGGGGGAGAACACCGGGGAGCTGTTTTTT
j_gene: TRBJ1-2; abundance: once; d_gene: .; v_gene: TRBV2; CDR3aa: CASNTGSNYGYTF; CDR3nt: TGTGCCAGCAATACAGGCAGCAACTATGGCTACACCTTC
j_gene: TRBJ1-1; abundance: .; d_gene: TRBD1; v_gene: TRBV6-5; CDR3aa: CASSSWTGNTEAFF; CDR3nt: TGTGCCAGCAGTTCCTGGACAGGGAACACTGAAGCTTTCTTT
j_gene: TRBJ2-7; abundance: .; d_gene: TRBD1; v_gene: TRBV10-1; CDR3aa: CASSEGQGVFYEQYF; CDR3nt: TGCGCCAGCAGTGAGGGACAGGGGGTCTTCTACGAGCAGTACTTC
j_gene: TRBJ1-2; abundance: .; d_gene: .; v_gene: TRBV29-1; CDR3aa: CSVERTATVDAYTF; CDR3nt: TGCAGCGTTGAGCGGACAGCAACAGTCGATGCCTACACCTTC